This is a list of T cell receptor beta chains from one sample in a study of T-cell memory formation after mild COVID-19. Via MiXCR, TCRdb re-called the 5' RACE reads, giving one row per CDR3 protein. The repertoire has 300,000 to 350,000 distinct CDR3 sequences, roughly 19% of them found once; the top ten carry roughly 21%. The sample taken for sequencing was PBMCs or a T cell subset sorted from them (not recorded which). These receptors were obtained from a man aged 18 to 29 who had mild COVID-19 (a few samples of this study predate the infection). Cell type and time point are not known. The CDR3 runs from the conserved cysteine through the conserved F or W. D genes are given only for firm matches. Expanded clones get a size class; other rows say once, few or many, or leave the size out.

cdr3_nt: TGTGCCAGCAGCTTAGATAGAGATCAGCCCCAGCATTTT; cdr3_aa: CASSLDRDQPQHF; j_call: TRBJ1-5; v_call: TRBV7-2; clone_size: .; d_call: .
cdr3_nt: TGTGCCAGCATACTTACAGGGAGCACCGGGGAGCTGTTTTTT; cdr3_aa: CASILTGSTGELFF; j_call: TRBJ2-2; v_call: TRBV6-2/TRBV6-3; clone_size: .; d_call: .
cdr3_nt: TGTGCCAGCAGTACTACCGGGACAGGGGGCCAAGAGACCCAGTACTTC; cdr3_aa: CASSTTGTGGQETQYF; j_call: TRBJ2-5; v_call: TRBV2; clone_size: few; d_call: TRBD1
cdr3_nt: TGTGCCAGCAACAACAGGGGTAGTAATTCACCCCTCCACTTT; cdr3_aa: CASNNRGSNSPLHF; j_call: TRBJ1-6; v_call: TRBV6-2/TRBV6-3; clone_size: .; d_call: TRBD1
cdr3_nt: TGTGCCAGCAGCTCCTGGGACAGGAGCCAAGAGACCCAGTACTTC; cdr3_aa: CASSSWDRSQETQYF; j_call: TRBJ2-5; v_call: TRBV7-9; clone_size: .; d_call: TRBD1
cdr3_nt: TGCAGTGCTCGGAGCGGGGGTTGGAATGAAAAACTGTTTTTT; cdr3_aa: CSARSGGWNEKLFF; j_call: TRBJ1-4; v_call: TRBV20-1; clone_size: few; d_call: .
cdr3_nt: TGTGCCAGCAGCGTAGCGGAACCTGGGGGGCAAGAGACCCAGTACTTC; cdr3_aa: CASSVAEPGGQETQYF; j_call: TRBJ2-5; v_call: TRBV9; clone_size: .; d_call: .
cdr3_nt: TGTGCCTGGGCACCGGGACTAGCGGGGAGGGATGAGCAGTTCTTC; cdr3_aa: CAWAPGLAGRDEQFF; j_call: TRBJ2-1; v_call: TRBV30; clone_size: .; d_call: TRBD2
cdr3_nt: TGCGCCAGCAGCTTTGGGGAGCTCCGACTGGGAAGGAATTTT; cdr3_aa: CASSFGELRLGRNF; j_call: TRBJ2-3; v_call: TRBV5-1; clone_size: .; d_call: .
cdr3_nt: TGCGCCAGCAGAGCCAGGGTGATGGACACTGAAGCTTTCTTT; cdr3_aa: CASRARVMDTEAFF; j_call: TRBJ1-1; v_call: TRBV10-2; clone_size: .; d_call: .
cdr3_nt: TGTGCCAGCAGACCATTCGGACAGGGAGGGGAGACCCAGTACTTC; cdr3_aa: CASRPFGQGGETQYF; j_call: TRBJ2-5; v_call: TRBV5-6; clone_size: few; d_call: .
cdr3_nt: TGCGCCAGCAGCCCGAGGGGACATGAAGATACTTTCTTT; cdr3_aa: CASSPRGHEDTFF; j_call: TRBJ1-1; v_call: TRBV5-1; clone_size: .; d_call: .
cdr3_nt: TGTGCCAGCAGTTGGGCAGGGAATCACGAGCAGTACTTC; cdr3_aa: CASSWAGNHEQYF; j_call: TRBJ2-7; v_call: TRBV12-3/TRBV12-4; clone_size: .; d_call: .
cdr3_nt: TGTGCCAGCACCGCCCTCAACCAGCCCCAGCATTTT; cdr3_aa: CASTALNQPQHF; j_call: TRBJ1-5; v_call: TRBV7-2; clone_size: few; d_call: .
cdr3_nt: TGTGCCAGCAGCTGGACATCCGGGGAGCTGTTTTTT; cdr3_aa: CASSWTSGELFF; j_call: TRBJ2-2; v_call: TRBV7-2; clone_size: few; d_call: .
cdr3_nt: TGCGCCAGCAGCTTGGGATCGGCGGGCGACTGGGCCCAGTACTTC; cdr3_aa: CASSLGSAGDWAQYF; j_call: TRBJ2-5; v_call: TRBV5-1; clone_size: .; d_call: .
cdr3_nt: TGCAGCGTTGCGGTCAGCAACACTGAAGCTTTCTTT; cdr3_aa: CSVAVSNTEAFF; j_call: TRBJ1-1; v_call: TRBV29-1; clone_size: .; d_call: .
cdr3_nt: TGCGCCAGCAGCTTGGGAAGTTCCGGCACTGAAGCTTTCTTT; cdr3_aa: CASSLGSSGTEAFF; j_call: TRBJ1-1; v_call: TRBV5-1; clone_size: .; d_call: .
cdr3_nt: TGTGCCAGCAGCCTTCTTGCCGCTACCTTTGCGGTCCAAGAGACCCAGTACTTC; cdr3_aa: CASSLLAATFAVQETQYF; j_call: TRBJ2-5; v_call: TRBV7-9; clone_size: .; d_call: .
cdr3_nt: TGTGCCAGCAGTTTAAGGCAGACCAATGAGCAGTTCTTC; cdr3_aa: CASSLRQTNEQFF; j_call: TRBJ2-1; v_call: TRBV12-3/TRBV12-4; clone_size: few; d_call: .
cdr3_nt: TGCGCCAGCAGCGCCAGGACTAGCGGGGGGCACACAGATACGCAGTATTTT; cdr3_aa: CASSARTSGGHTDTQYF; j_call: TRBJ2-3; v_call: TRBV5-1; clone_size: few; d_call: TRBD2
cdr3_nt: TGTGCCGTCGCTAGAACACCCGGGGCCAACGTCCTGACTTTC; cdr3_aa: CAVARTPGANVLTF; j_call: TRBJ2-6; v_call: TRBV7-3; clone_size: few; d_call: .
cdr3_nt: TGTGCCAGCCTGGGACAACTGTACAATGAGCAGTTCTTC; cdr3_aa: CASLGQLYNEQFF; j_call: TRBJ2-1; v_call: TRBV28; clone_size: few; d_call: .
cdr3_nt: TGCAGTGCCGATGCAGGGCGCACAGATACGCAGTATTTT; cdr3_aa: CSADAGRTDTQYF; j_call: TRBJ2-3; v_call: TRBV20-1; clone_size: few; d_call: .
cdr3_nt: TGTGCCAGCAGTTACGGGTCCGACAGCCAAGAGACCCAGTACTTC; cdr3_aa: CASSYGSDSQETQYF; j_call: TRBJ2-5; v_call: TRBV6-2/TRBV6-3; clone_size: .; d_call: .
cdr3_nt: TGTGCCAGCAGCCCGCGGTGGGGTTTGCAGTTCTTC; cdr3_aa: CASSPRWGLQFF; j_call: TRBJ2-1; v_call: TRBV9; clone_size: few; d_call: .
cdr3_nt: TGTGCCAGCAGCCCCATGGGGCGTCAGCCCCAGCATTTT; cdr3_aa: CASSPMGRQPQHF; j_call: TRBJ1-5; v_call: TRBV7-2; clone_size: .; d_call: .
cdr3_nt: TGCAGTGCTAGAGATCATCTAGTAGTTTGGGGGGCAGATACGCAGTATTTT; cdr3_aa: CSARDHLVVWGADTQYF; j_call: TRBJ2-3; v_call: TRBV20-1; clone_size: few; d_call: .
cdr3_nt: TGTGCCAGCTCACCTAGCGATGAGACCCAGTACTTC; cdr3_aa: CASSPSDETQYF; j_call: TRBJ2-5; v_call: TRBV18; clone_size: few; d_call: .
cdr3_nt: TGTGCCAGCAGCTTTAGGATTTCTGGGGCCAACGTCCTGACTTTC; cdr3_aa: CASSFRISGANVLTF; j_call: TRBJ2-6; v_call: TRBV7-2; clone_size: .; d_call: .
cdr3_nt: TGTGCCAGCAGCCAGGACAGAAACTATGGCTACACCTTC; cdr3_aa: CASSQDRNYGYTF; j_call: TRBJ1-2; v_call: TRBV5-6; clone_size: many; d_call: .
cdr3_nt: TGTGCCAGCAGTGACGGAAGACAGGGTGGGGATACGCAGTATTTT; cdr3_aa: CASSDGRQGGDTQYF; j_call: TRBJ2-3; v_call: TRBV25-1; clone_size: .; d_call: TRBD1
cdr3_nt: TGTGCCAGTAGGGAACCTGGCTCGGAAGCTTTCTTT; cdr3_aa: CASREPGSEAFF; j_call: TRBJ1-1; v_call: TRBV19; clone_size: .; d_call: .
cdr3_nt: TGCGCCAGCAGCCAAGATGGCCCCCAGGGCAGCTCCTACGAGCAGTACTTC; cdr3_aa: CASSQDGPQGSSYEQYF; j_call: TRBJ2-7; v_call: TRBV4-1; clone_size: .; d_call: .
cdr3_nt: TGCGCCAGCAGCTTCTCGGGGGTGAACACTGAAGCTTTCTTT; cdr3_aa: CASSFSGVNTEAFF; j_call: TRBJ1-1; v_call: TRBV5-1; clone_size: few; d_call: .
cdr3_nt: TGCAGCGCAGCCCTGGACAGGGCCGATTCACCCCTCCACTTT; cdr3_aa: CSAALDRADSPLHF; j_call: TRBJ1-6; v_call: TRBV20-1; clone_size: few; d_call: TRBD1
cdr3_nt: TGTGCCATCAGTAGCGGGGGGTCATACAATGAGCAGTTCTTC; cdr3_aa: CAISSGGSYNEQFF; j_call: TRBJ2-1; v_call: TRBV10-3; clone_size: .; d_call: TRBD2
cdr3_nt: TGCGCCAGCAGCCACACAGGGGGTTTCTATGGCTACACCTTC; cdr3_aa: CASSHTGGFYGYTF; j_call: TRBJ1-2; v_call: TRBV4-3; clone_size: few; d_call: TRBD1
cdr3_nt: TGCGCCAGTAAAGCTAGCGGGGAAACAGATACGCAGTATTTT; cdr3_aa: CASKASGETDTQYF; j_call: TRBJ2-3; v_call: TRBV5-1; clone_size: .; d_call: TRBD2
cdr3_nt: TGTGCCAGCAGCTCGACCGGGCAGGGAGGCTACGAGCAGTACTTC; cdr3_aa: CASSSTGQGGYEQYF; j_call: TRBJ2-7; v_call: TRBV5-6; clone_size: few; d_call: .
cdr3_nt: TGTGCCAGCAGCTTAGCAGGCTCGCGGGACCGGGAAAAACTGTTTTTT; cdr3_aa: CASSLAGSRDREKLFF; j_call: TRBJ1-4; v_call: TRBV7-9; clone_size: few; d_call: .
cdr3_nt: TGCGCCAGCAGCCCGGGACAGGGAATCGTTGGGTCACCCCTCCACTTT; cdr3_aa: CASSPGQGIVGSPLHF; j_call: TRBJ1-6; v_call: TRBV4-3; clone_size: .; d_call: TRBD1
cdr3_nt: TGCGCCAGCAGCTCCACGGGACAGAATTACAATGAGCAGTTCTTC; cdr3_aa: CASSSTGQNYNEQFF; j_call: TRBJ2-1; v_call: TRBV5-1; clone_size: .; d_call: TRBD1
cdr3_nt: TGTGCCAGCAGTCTCTCGGCGTCCACCTACAATGAGCAGTTCTTC; cdr3_aa: CASSLSASTYNEQFF; j_call: TRBJ2-1; v_call: TRBV7-2; clone_size: few; d_call: .
cdr3_nt: TGTGCCAGCAGTAAATACCGTGGCACCGGGGAGCTGTTTTTT; cdr3_aa: CASSKYRGTGELFF; j_call: TRBJ2-2; v_call: TRBV6-2/TRBV6-3; clone_size: .; d_call: .
cdr3_nt: TGTGCCAGCACCCGAACTAGCTATGAGCAGTTCTTC; cdr3_aa: CASTRTSYEQFF; j_call: TRBJ2-1; v_call: TRBV12-3/TRBV12-4; clone_size: few; d_call: .
cdr3_nt: TGTGCCAGCTCAGGGACTAGCGGCCTCGGAGAGACCCAGTACTTC; cdr3_aa: CASSGTSGLGETQYF; j_call: TRBJ2-5; v_call: TRBV18; clone_size: .; d_call: TRBD2
cdr3_nt: TGTGCCAGCAGTTACGTAGCGGATGACTATGGCTACACCTTC; cdr3_aa: CASSYVADDYGYTF; j_call: TRBJ1-2; v_call: TRBV6-5; clone_size: once; d_call: .
cdr3_nt: TGTGCCAGCAGCTTTGGACAGCCTGGGGCTAATGAAAAACTGTTTTTT; cdr3_aa: CASSFGQPGANEKLFF; j_call: TRBJ1-4; v_call: TRBV5-5; clone_size: few; d_call: .
cdr3_nt: TGTGCCAGCAGTGCCAGGGGGACTAACACCTACGAGCAGTACTTC; cdr3_aa: CASSARGTNTYEQYF; j_call: TRBJ2-7; v_call: TRBV12-3/TRBV12-4; clone_size: .; d_call: .
cdr3_nt: TGTGCCAGCAGCAGCCACTTGGGAATCTATGGCTACACCTTC; cdr3_aa: CASSSHLGIYGYTF; j_call: TRBJ1-2; v_call: TRBV14; clone_size: .; d_call: .
cdr3_nt: TGTGCCAGCAGCCCAGCAGGGTGGGAAGCTTTCTTT; cdr3_aa: CASSPAGWEAFF; j_call: TRBJ1-1; v_call: TRBV7-2; clone_size: .; d_call: .
cdr3_nt: TGTGCCAGCAGCCGAGGGACTAGCGGGGATACGCAGTATTTT; cdr3_aa: CASSRGTSGDTQYF; j_call: TRBJ2-3; v_call: TRBV4-2; clone_size: .; d_call: TRBD2
cdr3_nt: TGTGCCAGCAGTTACGAAGTCTCCGAGCAGTTCTTC; cdr3_aa: CASSYEVSEQFF; j_call: TRBJ2-1; v_call: TRBV6-2/TRBV6-3; clone_size: many; d_call: .
cdr3_nt: TGTGCCAGCACCAAAAGGACAGGGGGCATCCAAGAGACCCAGTACTTC; cdr3_aa: CASTKRTGGIQETQYF; j_call: TRBJ2-5; v_call: TRBV7-2; clone_size: few; d_call: TRBD1
cdr3_nt: TGTGCCAGCAGCTTAGCACAACAGGAGTCCTACGAGCAGTACTTC; cdr3_aa: CASSLAQQESYEQYF; j_call: TRBJ2-7; v_call: TRBV7-6; clone_size: few; d_call: .
cdr3_nt: TGTGCCAGCAGCTTAACGGCTAGCGGGTTTTACAATGAGCAGTTCTTC; cdr3_aa: CASSLTASGFYNEQFF; j_call: TRBJ2-1; v_call: TRBV7-2; clone_size: .; d_call: TRBD2
cdr3_nt: TGTGCCAGCAGTTCGACTAGCGGGGGGGCCTCTGAGTGGAACGAGCAGTACTTC; cdr3_aa: CASSSTSGGASEWNEQYF; j_call: TRBJ2-7; v_call: TRBV6-5; clone_size: few; d_call: TRBD2
cdr3_nt: TGTGCCAGCAGTTTAGTCCGACAGGGGCTTGGGCCCCAGCATTTT; cdr3_aa: CASSLVRQGLGPQHF; j_call: TRBJ1-5; v_call: TRBV12-3/TRBV12-4; clone_size: .; d_call: TRBD1
cdr3_nt: TGCAGTGCTCCCCGGGGGGCGCAGTATTTT; cdr3_aa: CSAPRGAQYF; j_call: TRBJ2-3; v_call: TRBV20-1; clone_size: few; d_call: TRBD2